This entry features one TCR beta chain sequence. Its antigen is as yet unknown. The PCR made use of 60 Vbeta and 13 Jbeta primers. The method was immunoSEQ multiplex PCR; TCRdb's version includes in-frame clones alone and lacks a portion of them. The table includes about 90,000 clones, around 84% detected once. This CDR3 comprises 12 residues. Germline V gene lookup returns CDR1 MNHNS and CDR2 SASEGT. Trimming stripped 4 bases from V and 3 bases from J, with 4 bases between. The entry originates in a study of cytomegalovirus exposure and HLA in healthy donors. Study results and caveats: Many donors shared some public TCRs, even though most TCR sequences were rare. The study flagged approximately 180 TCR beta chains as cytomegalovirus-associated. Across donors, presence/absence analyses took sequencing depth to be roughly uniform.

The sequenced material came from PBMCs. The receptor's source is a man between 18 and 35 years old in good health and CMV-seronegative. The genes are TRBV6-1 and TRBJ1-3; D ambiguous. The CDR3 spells CASSAVGNTIYF. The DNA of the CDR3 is TGTGCCAGCAGTGCTGTTGGAAACACCATATATTTT.